These 15 T cell receptor beta chains came from one sample sequenced in a study of glioma-infiltrating T cells after dendritic cell vaccination. Profiling relied on immunoSEQ multiplex PCR, and the TCRdb table lists in-frame clones only, not all of them. The sample holds just under 85,000 clones, over 85% seen once. The sample in question was blood, obtained before dendritic cell vaccination. These receptors came from a human donor with glioblastoma.

The J gene is TRBJ1-2, the V gene TRBV5-4; the match to TRBD1 covers 7 bases. In germline, CDR1 is SGHNT, CDR2 YYREEE (reference sequence). The CDR3 runs 15 residues. After removal of 1 base from V and 4 bases from J, the junction contained 7 bases not matched to a gene. The CDR3 loop reads CASSLYGTAFYGYTF. The CDR3 region has the DNA TGTGCCAGCAGCTTGTATGGGACAGCCTTCTATGGCTACACCTTC.

This clone was seen a few times. This chain links TRBV5-1 with TRBJ2-7; 10 bases fit TRBD2. The CDR3 loop spans 15 amino acids. The trim removed 1 base at V and 3 bases at J, leaving 4 bases unmatched. CDR1 is SGHRS and CDR2 is YFSETQ in the germline V gene. The CDR3 region is CASSLLAGALYEQYF. The CDR3 DNA follows: TGCGCCAGCAGCTTGCTAGCGGGGGCCCTCTACGAGCAGTACTTC.

The gene calls are TRBV5-4 and TRBJ2-7; TRBD1 matches at 7 bases. The ends lost 0 bases at V and 0 bases at J; junction bases unmatched: 3. CDR3 length: 15 amino acids. Germline CDR1 SGHNT, CDR2 YYREEE (reference sequence). The DNA for the CDR3 is TGTGCCAGCAGCTTGGGACAGGGAAGCTCCTACGAGCAGTACTTC. It yields the protein CASSLGQGSSYEQYF.

This rearrangement joins TRBV5-1 to TRBJ1-6; 9 positions agree with TRBD1. The germline gives CDR1 SGHRS, CDR2 YFSETQ. J lost 7 bases, V lost 3 bases, and 5 bases had no gene match. The CDR3 runs 15 residues. CDR3: CASSYSGTGNSPLHF. The CDR3, as DNA: TGCGCCAGCAGCTATTCCGGGACAGGGAATTCACCCCTCCACTTT.

The chain has TRBV18 and TRBJ1-3; TRBD1 agrees at 10 bases. The CDR3 consists of 17 residues. Germline CDR1 KGHSH, CDR2 LQKENI. The V gene end was trimmed by 3 bases and the J gene end by 0 bases; junction bases not matched to a gene: 5. The CDR3 region is CASSPKGQGPSGNTIYF. Written as DNA, the CDR3 is TGTGCCAGCTCACCTAAGGGACAGGGGCCCTCTGGAAACACCATATATTTT.

The rearrangement joins TRBV5-1 to TRBJ2-7; TRBD2 matches at 8 bases. Germline values: CDR1 SGHRS, CDR2 YFSETQ. CDR3 size: 15 residues. J lost 5 bases, V lost 0 bases, and 7 bases had no gene match. The CDR3 DNA reads TGCGCCAGCAGCTTGGTCCGGGGGGGTTTCCACGAGCAGTACTTC. It is translated as CASSLVRGGFHEQYF.

The CDR3 spells CASSRARGVETQYF. Written as DNA, the CDR3 is TGTGCCAGCAGCAGAGCGCGGGGAGTTGAGACCCAGTACTTC. The chain recombines TRBV6-6 with TRBJ2-5, with TRBD2 as a possible D gene (6 bases). Germline V CDR1 and CDR2: MNHNY, SVGAGI (reference sequence). This CDR3 contains 14 residues. The V gene lost 6 bases and the J gene lost 5 bases, with 16 bases spanning the gap.

The chain carries TRBV19 and TRBJ2-7, with 8 nucleotides matching TRBD1. After removal of 6 bases from V and 0 bases from J, the junction contained 7 bases not matched to a gene. The germline V gene encodes CDR1 LNHDA and CDR2 SQIVND (reference sequence). This CDR3 comprises 15 residues. The CDR3 nucleotides are TGTGCCAGTAGCCTACAGGGGGTCCCCTCCTACGAGCAGTACTTC. Its translation is CASSLQGVPSYEQYF. Supplemented by reference TRBV19 and TRBJ2-7, the full variable domain reads DGGITQSPKYLFRKEGQNVTLSCEQNLNHDAMYWYRQDPGQGLRLIYYSQIVNDFQKGDIAEGYSVSREKKESFPLTVTSAQKNPTAFYLCASSLQGVPSYEQYFGPGTRLTVT.

Only a few counts were recorded for this clone. The J gene is TRBJ1-1, the V gene TRBV2; a possible D gene is TRBD1 (6 bases). Trimming took off 4 bases at V and 8 bases at J, with 8 bases between the two ends. CDR3 length: 11 amino acids. Germline lookup yields CDR1 SNHLY and CDR2 FYNNEI. In DNA, the CDR3 is TGTGCCAGCAGTGCAGGGGCGGAAGCTTTCTTT. Translating gives CASSAGAEAFF.

The chain is built from TRBV5-6 and TRBJ2-1; 14 bases are shared with TRBD2. This CDR3 has 17 amino acids. V dropped 4 bases and J dropped 6; count of bases not matched to a gene: 9. CDR1 and CDR2 from the germline V gene are SGHDT and YYEEEE. CDR3 DNA: TGTGCCAGCAGCCTACGTCGACTAGCGGGGGGGGGCAATGAGCAGTTCTTC. Its translation is CASSLRRLAGGGNEQFF.

This chain connects TRBV19 to TRBJ1-4, with 7 bases lining up with TRBD1. Germline CDR1 and CDR2: LNHDA and SQIVND (reference sequence). CDR3 length equals 11 residues. The junction had 6 bases not matched to a gene; V was cut back by 6 bases and J by 14 bases. CDR3 coding DNA: TGTGCCAGTAGAGGGGGCGGTCTGCTGTTTTTT. Amino acids: CASRGGGLLFF.

This chain links TRBV6-1 with TRBJ1-1; 10 positions match TRBD1. The CDR3 has 18 residues. The germline V gene has CDR1 MNHNS and CDR2 SASEGT. Germline trimming cut 0 bases from V and 2 bases from J; bases unmatched to any gene: 9. The CDR3 loop is CASSEALWTGGVNTEAFF. CDR3 DNA: TGTGCCAGCAGTGAAGCGCTTTGGACAGGGGGGGTCAACACTGAAGCTTTCTTT.

The gene calls are TRBV9 and TRBJ2-2; tentatively, D is TRBD1 (6 bases). V shed 2 bases and J shed 3 bases, with 8 bases lying between them. The length of the CDR3 is 14 residues. From germline, CDR1 is SGDLS and CDR2 YYNGEE. CDR3 coding DNA: TGTGCCAGCAGCGTGCAGGGGTACACCGGGGAGCTGTTTTTT. It specifies CASSVQGYTGELFF.

The chain employs TRBV7-2 and TRBJ2-1; 12 positions agree with TRBD2. V lost 5 bases, J lost 1 base, and 6 bases stayed unmatched. Germline V CDR1 and CDR2: SGHTA, FQGNSA. CDR3 length: 17 amino acids. In DNA form, the CDR3 reads TGTGCCAGCAGCGCCAGACTAGCGGGGGAGTCCTACAATGAGCAGTTCTTC. Protein product: CASSARLAGESYNEQFF.

V gene TRBV5-8 combines with J gene TRBJ2-1; 8 bases agree with TRBD2. CDR1 SGHTS and CDR2 YDEGEE come from the germline V gene. V shed 4 bases, J shed 7 bases, and the junction held 10 bases outside the gene matches. The CDR3 loop spans 15 amino acids. CDR3 loop: CASSAGTSFSNEQFF. CDR3 sequence (DNA): TGTGCCAGCAGCGCAGGGACTAGTTTCAGTAATGAGCAGTTCTTC.